The 13 T cell receptor beta chains below all came from one sample that was sequenced in a study of radiation and T cells in renal cell carcinoma. Indicated time point: blood 2 weeks post-SBRT. The treatment denotes: 15 Gy SBRT to primary tumor, nephrectomy 4 weeks later. Generated by immunoSEQ multiplex PCR, the TCRdb table keeps only in-frame clones and is missing some. Of roughly 130,000 clones listed, around nine tenths were seen once; the top ten hold approximately 5.8%. The material sequenced was blood, taken from a patient whose treatment included radiotherapy and nephrectomy. These receptors were taken from a woman between 70 and 85 years old with renal cell carcinoma.

This chain connects TRBV28 to TRBJ2-7; D may be TRBD1 or TRBD2 (6 bases each). Germline V gives CDR1 MDHEN, CDR2 SYDVKM. CDR3 length: 13 amino acids. V was trimmed by 3 bases and J by 5 bases, leaving 11 bases between them. As DNA, the CDR3 is TGTGCCAGCAGTTTGGGGGGCGGGAACGAGCAGTACTTC. It specifies CASSLGGGNEQYF.

The chain combines TRBV19 with TRBJ1-5; D is unresolved. There are 15 residues in the CDR3. Trimming shortened V by 8 bases and J by 1 base, and 15 bases separated the two germline ends. The germline gives CDR1 LNHDA, CDR2 SQIVND (reference sequence). The DNA of the CDR3 is TGTGCCAGTCTGGTGCGGACCGGGAGCAATCAGCCCCAGCATTTT. Its protein product is CASLVRTGSNQPQHF.

This clone was seen a single time. This chain links TRBV27 with TRBJ2-7, with unresolved D. This CDR3 is 14 amino acids long. Germline CDR1 reads MNHEY; CDR2 reads SMNVEV (reference sequence). V lost 5 bases to trimming and J lost 0 bases, with 11 bases between them. CDR3 sequence: CASSPSGPSYEQYF. As DNA, the CDR3 is TGTGCCAGCAGTCCTTCCGGGCCCTCCTACGAGCAGTACTTC.

The chain links TRBV29-1 to TRBJ2-6; TRBD1 matches at 11 bases. The CDR3 contains 17 residues. The V segment lost 5 bases and the J segment 0 bases; nucleotides outside the gene matches: 6. CDR1 is SQVTM, CDR2 ANQGSEA, per germline. CDR3 loop: CSVRAGTGGSGANVLTF. CDR3 bases: TGCAGCGTTAGAGCCGGGACAGGGGGCTCTGGGGCCAACGTCCTGACTTTC.

The V call is TRBV11-2, the J call TRBJ2-7; D call uncertain. The CDR3 totals 17 residues. Trimming removed 1 base at V and 5 bases at J, with 21 bases between. Germline assignment: CDR1 SGHAT and CDR2 FQNNGV. CDR3 in DNA: TGTGCCAGCAGCTTAGTGGCCTCAGCCCCACGTGTGAACGAGCAGTACTTC. As protein: CASSLVASAPRVNEQYF. The variable domain in full, with the rest retrieved from reference TRBV11-2 and TRBJ2-7, is EAGVAQSPRYKIIEKRQSVAFWCNPISGHATLYWYQQILGQGPKLLIQFQNNGVVDDSQLPKDRFSAERLKGVDSTLKIQPAKLEDSAVYLCASSLVASAPRVNEQYFGPGTRLTVT.

This rearrangement joins TRBV7-2 to TRBJ1-6; D gene ambiguous. Germline V gene sequence: CDR1 SGHTA, CDR2 FQGNSA. The CDR3 totals 13 residues. Between the trimmed V and J ends, which lost 1 base and 9 bases, there was a span of 7 bases. The CDR3 DNA is TGTGCCAGCAGCTTAGATGTGAGTTCACCCCTCCACTTT. Translation gives CASSLDVSSPLHF.

CDR3 in amino acids: CASSEVGGVNYEQYF. The CDR3 DNA reads TGTGCCAGCAGTGAAGTGGGGGGGGTAAACTACGAGCAGTACTTC. J is TRBJ2-7 and V is TRBV6-1; 7 positions match TRBD2. The CDR3 contains 15 residues. The J segment lost 3 bases and the V segment lost 1 base, leaving 6 bases of the junction unmatched. Per the germline V gene, CDR1 is MNHNS and CDR2 is SASEGT.

The chain links TRBV5-1 to TRBJ2-2; D call uncertain. This CDR3 is built from 14 residues. The V gene lost 6 bases and the J gene lost 8 bases, with 17 bases spanning the gap. CDR1 and CDR2 from the germline V gene are SGHRS and YFSETQ. This CDR3 is CASTTIKIGGELFF. In nucleotides, the CDR3 is TGCGCCAGCACGACCATTAAAATCGGGGGGGAGCTGTTTTTT.

The chain couples TRBV4-1 to TRBJ1-5, with D unclear. CDR1 and CDR2 from the germline V gene are MGHRA and YSYEKL. The CDR3 is 13 amino acids. V was shortened by 6 bases and J by 9 bases, with 15 bases between the two germline ends. The CDR3 DNA reads as TGCGCCAGCAGGGCGCGTTTAGACGGGCCCCAGCATTTT. Its translation is CASRARLDGPQHF.

The DNA for the CDR3 is TGTGCCAGCAGCTCCCGAGCCTCCTACGAGCAGTACTTC. It translates to CASSSRASYEQYF. The V call is TRBV27, the J call TRBJ2-7; D remains unclear. The length of the CDR3 is 13 residues. Trimming left V 6 bases short and J 0 bases short, with 9 bases between. Germline V lookup: CDR1 MNHEY, CDR2 SMNVEV (reference sequence).

This chain uses TRBV6-1 with TRBJ2-1; 10 bases map to TRBD2. V was pared by 7 bases and J by 6 bases, with 9 bases of the junction left unmatched. Germline V CDR1 and CDR2: MNHNS, SASEGT. CDR3 length: 15 residues. CDR3 protein: CASTPNSGGLNEQFF. CDR3 coding DNA: TGTGCCAGCACCCCTAATAGCGGGGGGCTCAATGAGCAGTTCTTC.

The chain employs TRBV27 and TRBJ1-3; D remains ambiguous. Trimming shortened V by 1 base and J by 4 bases, and 23 bases separated the two germline ends. Germline values: CDR1 MNHEY, CDR2 SMNVEV (reference sequence). The CDR3 spans 19 residues. The CDR3, as DNA: TGTGCCAGCAGTTTATATATCCCGCCTTCTGGCGGATCGGGAAACACCATATATTTT. Translated: CASSLYIPPSGGSGNTIYF.

The chain combines TRBV28 with TRBJ1-4; D not certain. Germline-derived CDR1 and CDR2 are MDHEN and SYDVKM. Trimming cost V 3 bases and J 7 bases, with 6 bases left between them. This CDR3 is 12 amino acids long. This chain's CDR3 is CASSLGPEKLFF. Here the CDR3 DNA reads TGTGCCAGCAGTTTGGGTCCTGAAAAACTGTTTTTT.